This T cell receptor beta chain was sequenced in a study of tumor-infiltrating lymphocytes in localized non-small cell lung cancer. The study, taken as a whole, reports: Different pieces of the same tissue were used for each assay.

This clone was observed a few times. The antigen remains unidentified. This table comes from immunoSEQ multiplex PCR, and its TCRdb copy is limited to in-frame clones, with some not included. The table records approximately 16,000 clones, more than 40% of them present only once. Germline V gives CDR1 SGHKS, CDR2 YYEKEE (reference sequence). V lost 3 bases to trimming and J lost 9 bases, with 10 bases between them. CDR3 length equals 12 residues. Sequenced sample: lung tumor tissue. The clonotype originates from a human donor with non-small cell lung cancer. The V gene is TRBV5-5, the J gene TRBJ2-1, with D possibly matching TRBD2 (6 bases). In nucleotides, the CDR3 is TGTGCCAGCAGCTACGAAGCGGGTGAGCAGTTCTTC. Translated, it gives CASSYEAGEQFF.